The 10 T cell receptor beta chains reported below all come from one sample, sequenced in a study of CD8+ T cells in alopecia areata. Cells pooled from cutaneous lymph nodes were sorted on CD4, CD8alpha, NKG2D, NKG2ACE and other markers. Reverse transcribed after extraction, RNA yielded cDNA as the sequencing template. Method: immunoSEQ multiplex PCR; TCRdb's copy keeps in-frame clones and lacks some. Observed are more than 250,000 clones, no singletons, with the top ten taking more than 0.95%. The sample was CD4+ T cells sorted from a lymph node. Every receptor here comes from a C3H/HeJ mouse with alopecia areata. Mice of this strain are of MHC haplotype H2-k.

This clone was detected a few times. The genes are named according to mouse. The observed sequence ends 4 residues before the CDR3 terminus, with the missing tail filled in from the germline J gene. Other DNA sequences from this sample encode an identical CDR3 as well. The V gene is TRBV13-1, the J gene TRBJ2-1, with 12 bases that match TRBD2. The CDR3 runs to 14 residues. The germline V gene has CDR1 NSHNY and CDR2 SYGAGN. After removal of 4 bases from V and 5 bases from J, the junction contained 1 base not matched to a gene. The CDR3 is CASSRDWGDAEQFF. The DNA read from the CDR3 is TGTGCCAGCAGTCGGGACTGGGGGGATGCT.

This clone came up many times. Gene names denote mouse genes. The CDR3 end lies 4 residues beyond the end of the read and is filled in from the germline J gene. Other DNA sequences in the sample encode the same CDR3. The chain couples TRBV1 to TRBJ2-5, with 10 bases fitting TRBD2. Germline CDR1 reads NSQYPW; CDR2 reads LRSPGD (reference sequence). The CDR3 loop spans 15 amino acids. Partial CDR3 DNA: TGCACCTGCAGTGCAGATCTGGGGGGGCGAGAC. Translating gives CTCSADLGGRD. In full, the CDR3 is CTCSADLGGRDTQYF.

Concerning this clone itself: Gene names follow the mouse nomenclature. The read terminates 4 residues before the CDR3 end, so the remaining end is supplied by the germline J gene. This rearrangement joins TRBV14 to TRBJ2-2; 11 nucleotides agree with TRBD2. V was clipped by 5 bases and J by 0 bases; unmatched bases: 6. Germline assignment: CDR1 SGHDT and CDR2 FRDEAV. The CDR3 has 17 residues. CDR3 DNA (partial): TGTGCCAGCAGCCGACTGGGGGGGACAGCAAACACCGGG. Its protein is CASSRLGGTANTG. The complete CDR3 sequence is CASSRLGGTANTGQLYF.

This clone was seen only a few times. Gene names and germline match the mouse. The read terminates 4 residues ahead of where the CDR3 ends, so the germline J gene completes it. The V and J genes are TRBV31 and TRBJ1-1; the D is unclear. This CDR3 is 13 amino acids long. Trimming removed 0 bases from V and 0 bases from J, with 5 bases in between. Germline CDR1 and CDR2: GKSSPN and SITVG. The CDR3 spells CAWSLPANTEVFF. CDR3 DNA, as far as it was read: TGTGCCTGGAGTCTACCAGCAAACACA.

This clone has a handful of counts. All gene names here are mouse names. The CDR3 end is not reached by the read, which stops 4 residues before it; the germline J gene fills it in. The V and J genes are TRBV17 and TRBJ2-7; 8 nucleotides agree with TRBD2. Germline V gene lookup returns CDR1 MNHDT and CDR2 YYDKIL. The CDR3 is 13 amino acids. The part of the CDR3 DNA that was read is TGTGCTAGCAGTTACTGGGGGATGTAT. Translated: CASSYWGMY. The whole CDR3 reads CASSYWGMYEQYF.

In this sample, this clone turned up a few times. With a much larger clone just one base away, this may be a read error. Germline and genes here are mouse. The read ends 4 residues early relative to the CDR3; the germline J gene fills the gap. The sample contains more than one DNA sequence encoding this CDR3. V gene TRBV13-3 combines with J gene TRBJ2-1; TRBD2 agrees at 10 bases. Germline V gene lookup returns CDR1 NNHDY and CDR2 SYVADS. V shed 4 bases, J shed 1 base, and the junction held 2 bases outside the gene matches. This CDR3 is 15 amino acids long. The CDR3: CASSRLGGNYAEQFF. The sequenced part of the CDR3 DNA is TGTGCCAGCAGTCGACTGGGGGGAAACTATGCT.

This clone was counted between two and nine times. Mouse names are used for the genes. The sequenced fragment ends 4 residues before the CDR3 boundary, so the rest is inferred from the germline J gene. The chain joins TRBV13-1 to TRBJ1-2; weak D call: TRBD1 (6 bases). V was shortened by 4 bases and J by 0 bases, with 16 bases between the two germline ends. Germline CDR1 and CDR2: NSHNY and SYGAGN. This CDR3 has 16 amino acids. The sequenced part of the CDR3 DNA is TGTGCCAGCAGTCTCTCCGGGACACTTGCAAACTCC. Translation gives CASSLSGTLANS. The CDR3 as a whole reads CASSLSGTLANSDYTF.

As regards this clone: Gene labels here are mouse ones. Read sequence stops 4 residues before the CDR3 end, and the germline J gene provides the missing end. This sequence joins TRBV1 and TRBJ1-1; unclear D gene. The length of the CDR3 is 13 residues. The germline CDR1 and CDR2 sequences are NSQYPW and LRSPGD (reference sequence). Trimming took 0 bases from V and 4 from J, leaving 6 bases between them. The sequenced CDR3 bases are TGCACCTGCAGTGCAGAACGAGGCACA. Protein sequence: CTCSAERGT. The entire CDR3 protein reads CTCSAERGTEVFF.

This clone has only a few counts. Mouse germline and gene names are used. The read ends 4 residues shy of where the CDR3 ends; the end is completed using the germline J gene. The chain employs TRBV19 and TRBJ1-2, with D perhaps TRBD1 (6 bases). Trimming cost V 2 bases and J 4 bases, with 12 bases left between them. Germline V gene sequence: CDR1 FNHDT, CDR2 SITEND (reference sequence). The CDR3 totals 14 residues. CDR3 residues: CASSIWGAGSDYTF. CDR3 DNA, as far as it was read: TGTGCCAGCAGTATTTGGGGGGCGGGCTCC.

On this clone: A clone one base away is much larger, so this may be a read error. The genes are named according to mouse. Coverage ceases 4 residues before the CDR3 finishes, and the germline J gene fills in the end. Other DNA sequences within the sample encode an identical CDR3. This chain connects TRBV19 to TRBJ2-3; D ambiguous. Trimming took 3 bases from V and 0 from J, leaving 5 bases between them. CDR3 length: 13 residues. Germline assignment: CDR1 FNHDT and CDR2 SITEND (reference sequence). The CDR3 is CASSKTSAETLYF. The CDR3 bases that were read are TGTGCCAGCAGTAAAACTAGTGCAGAA.